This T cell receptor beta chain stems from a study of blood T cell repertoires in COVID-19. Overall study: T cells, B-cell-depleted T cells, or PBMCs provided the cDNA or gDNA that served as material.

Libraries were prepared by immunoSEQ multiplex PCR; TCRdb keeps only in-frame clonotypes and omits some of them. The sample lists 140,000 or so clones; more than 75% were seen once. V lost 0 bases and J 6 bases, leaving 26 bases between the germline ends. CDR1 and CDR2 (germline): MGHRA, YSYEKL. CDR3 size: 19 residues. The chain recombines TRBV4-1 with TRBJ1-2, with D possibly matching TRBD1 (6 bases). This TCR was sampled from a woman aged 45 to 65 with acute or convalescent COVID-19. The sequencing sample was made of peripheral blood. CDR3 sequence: CASSQDLIRRGGGVDGYTF. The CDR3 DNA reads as TGCGCCAGCAGCCAAGATCTTATCCGAAGGGGGGGAGGTGTAGATGGCTACACCTTC.